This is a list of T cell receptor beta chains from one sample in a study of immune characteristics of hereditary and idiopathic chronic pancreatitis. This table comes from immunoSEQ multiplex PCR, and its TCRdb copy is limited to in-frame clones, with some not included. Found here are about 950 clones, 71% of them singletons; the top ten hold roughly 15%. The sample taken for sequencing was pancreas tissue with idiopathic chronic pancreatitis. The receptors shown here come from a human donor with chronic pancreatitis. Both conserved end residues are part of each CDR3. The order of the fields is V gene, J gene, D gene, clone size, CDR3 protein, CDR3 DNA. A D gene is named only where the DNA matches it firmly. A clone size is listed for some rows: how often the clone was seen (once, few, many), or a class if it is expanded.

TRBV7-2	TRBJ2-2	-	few	CASSTFGGTGELFF	TGTGCCAGCAGCACCTTCGGCGGCACCGGGGAGCTGTTTTTT
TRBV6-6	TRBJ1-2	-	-	CASSYSPAPYGYTF	TGTGCCAGCAGTTACTCGCCAGCGCCCTATGGCTACACCTTC
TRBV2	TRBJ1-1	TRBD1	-	CASSNRGKGEAFF	TGTGCCAGCAGTAACAGGGGAAAGGGTGAAGCTTTCTTT
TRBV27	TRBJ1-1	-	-	CASSWTAGGTEAFF	TGTGCCAGCAGTTGGACGGCGGGTGGCACTGAAGCTTTCTTT
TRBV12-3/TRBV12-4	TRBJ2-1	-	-	CASSYRPNEQFF	TGTGCCAGCAGTTATAGGCCGAATGAGCAGTTCTTC
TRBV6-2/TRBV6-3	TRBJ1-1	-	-	CASSYFIVGNTEAFF	TGTGCCAGCAGTTACTTTATTGTTGGTAACACTGAAGCTTTCTTT
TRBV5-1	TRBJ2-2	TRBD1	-	CASRLQGGNTGELFF	TGCGCCAGCCGACTACAGGGGGGTAACACCGGGGAGCTGTTTTTT
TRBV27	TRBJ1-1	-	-	CASSRTVMNTEAFF	TGTGCCAGCAGCCGGACGGTGATGAACACTGAAGCTTTCTTT
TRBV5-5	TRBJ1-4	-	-	CASSLLLSGATNEKLFF	TGTGCCAGCAGCCTCCTCCTGTCAGGGGCAACTAATGAAAAACTGTTTTTT
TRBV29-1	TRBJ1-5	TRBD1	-	CSVGDSPNQPQHF	TGCAGCGTTGGGGACAGTCCCAATCAGCCCCAGCATTTT
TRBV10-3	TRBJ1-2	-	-	CAISPTENYGYTF	TGTGCCATCAGTCCGACAGAGAACTATGGCTACACCTTC
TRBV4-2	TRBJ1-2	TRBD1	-	CASSHGDRPYGYTF	TGTGCCAGCAGCCACGGGGACAGGCCGTATGGCTACACCTTC
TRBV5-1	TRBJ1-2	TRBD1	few	CASSNFGQGDGGYTF	TGCGCCAGCAGCAACTTCGGGCAGGGGGACGGTGGCTACACCTTC
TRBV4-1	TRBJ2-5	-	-	CASSQESNYQETQYF	TGCGCCAGCAGCCAAGAGAGCAACTACCAAGAGACCCAGTACTTC
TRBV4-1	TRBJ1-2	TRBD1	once	CVSSQGTGTYGYTF	TGCGTCAGCAGCCAAGGGACAGGGACCTATGGCTACACCTTC
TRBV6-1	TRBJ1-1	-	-	CASSEFYLADSPAFF	TGTGCCAGCAGTGAATTCTACCTGGCGGATAGCCCAGCTTTCTTT
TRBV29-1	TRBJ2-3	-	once	CSVVRRGVDTQYF	TGCAGCGTTGTAAGGAGGGGGGTAGATACGCAGTATTTT
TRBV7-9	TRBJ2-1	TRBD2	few	CASSWSGTSGGGLEQFF	TGTGCCAGCAGCTGGTCCGGGACTAGCGGGGGGGGTTTGGAGCAGTTCTTC
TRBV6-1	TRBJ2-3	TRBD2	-	CASSVAGYTDTQYF	TGTGCCAGCAGTGTAGCGGGCTACACAGATACGCAGTATTTT
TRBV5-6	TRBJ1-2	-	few	CASSLEGLDYGYTF	TGTGCCAGCAGCTTGGAGGGTTTAGACTATGGCTACACCTTC
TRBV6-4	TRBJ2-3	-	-	CASSDNGGSTDTQYF	TGTGCCAGCAGTGACAATGGGGGGAGCACAGATACGCAGTATTTT
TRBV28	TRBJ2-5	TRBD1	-	CASSPPLGQGRETQYF	TGTGCCAGCAGTCCCCCACTCGGACAGGGTAGGGAGACCCAGTACTTC
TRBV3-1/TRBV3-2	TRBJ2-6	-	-	CASSPLGANVLTF	TGTGCCAGCAGCCCGCTGGGGGCCAACGTCCTGACTTTC
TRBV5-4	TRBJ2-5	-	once	CASSLGGGQETQYF	TGTGCCAGCAGCTTGGGGGGAGGCCAAGAGACCCAGTACTTC
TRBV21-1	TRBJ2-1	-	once	CASSVGLAGVDEQFF	TGTGCCAGCAGCGTGGGACTAGCGGGAGTAGATGAGCAGTTCTTC
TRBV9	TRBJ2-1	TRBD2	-	CASSDSGEAYNEQFF	TGTGCCAGCAGCGATAGCGGGGAGGCCTACAATGAGCAGTTCTTC
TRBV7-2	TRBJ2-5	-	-	CASSLHTEGLTQYF	TGTGCCAGCAGCTTACACACGGAAGGATTGACCCAGTACTTC
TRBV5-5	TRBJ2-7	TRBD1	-	CASSPTGTVIYEQYF	TGTGCCAGCAGCCCAACCGGGACAGTAATCTACGAGCAGTACTTC
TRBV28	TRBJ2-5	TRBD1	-	CASSFRGQSETQYF	TGTGCCAGCAGTTTCAGGGGGCAGTCAGAGACCCAGTACTTC
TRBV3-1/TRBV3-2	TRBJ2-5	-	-	CASSTSRTWYQETQYF	TGTGCCAGCAGTACGTCACGCACTTGGTACCAAGAGACCCAGTACTTC
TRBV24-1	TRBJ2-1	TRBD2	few	CATSEAGGRDEQFF	TGTGCCACCAGTGAGGCGGGGGGCCGGGATGAGCAGTTCTTC
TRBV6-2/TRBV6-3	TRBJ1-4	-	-	CASSYSETAQSTNEKLFF	TGTGCCAGCAGTTACTCCGAGACAGCCCAATCAACTAATGAAAAACTGTTTTTT
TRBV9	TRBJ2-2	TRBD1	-	CASSVGQGAIGELFF	TGTGCCAGCAGCGTAGGACAGGGGGCTATCGGGGAGCTGTTTTTT
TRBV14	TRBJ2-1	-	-	CASSQDNFNEQFF	TGTGCCAGCAGCCAAGATAACTTCAATGAGCAGTTCTTC
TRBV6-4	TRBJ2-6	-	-	CASSDSLSGANVLTF	TGTGCCAGCAGTGACTCTCTCTCTGGGGCCAACGTCCTGACTTTC
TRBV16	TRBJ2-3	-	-	CASSLYTTRGTDTQYF	TGTGCCAGCAGCCTGTATACAACGCGCGGCACAGATACGCAGTATTTT
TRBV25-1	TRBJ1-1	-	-	CASSGLGAEAFF	TGTGCCAGCAGTGGGCTCGGGGCTGAAGCTTTCTTT
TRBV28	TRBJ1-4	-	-	CASRGQAREKLFF	TGTGCCAGCAGGGGGCAGGCGAGGGAAAAACTGTTTTTT
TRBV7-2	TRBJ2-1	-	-	CASSLGGPQGEFF	TGTGCCAGCAGCTTAGGGGGGCCGCAGGGTGAGTTCTTC
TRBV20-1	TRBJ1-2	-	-	CSARGFGGYTF	TGCAGTGCTAGGGGGTTTGGAGGCTACACCTTC
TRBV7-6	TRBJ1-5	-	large	CASSAGAEKVGNQPQHF	TGTGCCAGCAGCGCGGGAGCGGAAAAAGTGGGAAATCAGCCCCAGCATTTT
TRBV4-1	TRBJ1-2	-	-	CASSQNTGYGYTF	TGCGCCAGCAGCCAGAATACAGGATATGGCTACACCTTC
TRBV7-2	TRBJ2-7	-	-	CASSSGPHSYEQYF	TGTGCCAGCAGCTCCGGACCCCACTCCTACGAGCAGTACTTC
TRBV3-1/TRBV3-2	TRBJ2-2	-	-	CASSPSSPSGLTGELFF	TGTGCCAGCAGCCCAAGCTCTCCCTCAGGCTTGACCGGGGAGCTGTTTTTT
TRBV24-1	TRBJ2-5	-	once	CATRGMDTSETQYF	TGTGCCACCAGAGGAATGGACACTTCAGAGACCCAGTACTTC